This T cell receptor beta chain came from a study of OX40 agonist ivuxolimab in advanced cancers. For the wider study: Ivuxolimab was an agonistic, fully human IgG2 monoclonal antibody directed against OX40 (CD134), a costimulatory receptor. Partial responses occurred in three dose-escalation patients: two with cutaneous melanoma and one with hepatocellular carcinoma. Of the roughly 53 patients in dose escalation, around 20 had hepatocellular carcinoma, some 15 had melanoma, 9 had renal cell carcinoma and 9 had head and neck cancer. A male proportion of 70% to 90% and a mean age of approximately 60 years, ranging from about 23 to 90, were recorded for the dose-escalation cohort. Intravenous ivuxolimab was administered to patients every 2 weeks at six dose levels: 0.01, 0.1, 0.3, 1.5, 3 and 10 mg/kg. Prior anti-PD-1, anti-PD-L1 or anti-CTLA-4 therapy was permitted, and checkpoint inhibitors had been received by less than 45% of dose-escalation patients. The paper describes the monotherapy dose-escalation part (N of about 52 patients) of the phase I trial of ivuxolimab. Peripheral TCRbeta sequencing aimed to test whether ivuxolimab altered TCR sequence diversity and caused clonal T-cell expansion.

Genomic DNA was isolated from the sorted cells so that the TCRbeta CDR3 region could be sequenced. The immunoSEQ Assay was used for sequencing of TCRbeta CDR3 regions. TCRdb re-hosts the immuneACCESS table, in-frame sequences only. Its copies lack some clones; in the studies checked, an unresolved V gene accounts for under half of them, and the cause for the rest is not known. This sample gives tens of thousands of clones in total; more than 75% of them show up just once. 10% to 15% of the sample is held by the ten biggest clonotypes. Per the germline V gene, SQVTM is the CDR1 and ANQGSEA is the CDR2. The CDR3, from cysteine to phenylalanine, totals 13 residues. Here the CDR3 DNA is all that survives: 39 bases in frame from base 1. The research as a whole found: In the 0.1-3.0 mg/kg groups, partial responders had among the lowest normalized peripheral clonal expansion, particularly in CD8+ T cells. Clonal expansion of both CD4+ and CD8+ blood T cells was observed from baseline to week 6 at doses 0.1 to 3.0 mg/kg. Low levels of normalized T-cell clonal expansion were also seen in some patients who did not respond. Which antigens the clonally expanded peripheral T cells were specific for was not determined. After ivuxolimab, more expanded clones were found on average in CD8+ T cells than in CD4+ T cells.

The trial excluded patients who had a history of autoimmune disease or who were on systemic immunosuppression. In every dose cohort, peripheral blood was drawn for TCR sequencing at baseline, cycle 4 day 1, and cycle 7 day 1. Samples were obtained from an open-label, multicenter, first-in-human phase I dose-escalation trial of ivuxolimab. Adults with locally advanced or metastatic head and neck squamous cell, hepatocellular, melanoma or renal cell carcinoma were enrolled in the trial. Before TCR sequencing, CD4+ and CD8+ T cells were separately sorted from peripheral blood. Points on this clone: Its antigen is not yet known. A junction boundary mismatches the germline segment, possibly from a read error.

The sequencing used CD4+ or CD8+ T cells sorted from blood, collected in a trial of the OX40 agonist ivuxolimab. The chain is encoded by TRBV29-1 joined to TRBJ2-7; the D gene is possibly TRBD2, with 6 bases matching. This TCR was sampled from an adult with an advanced solid tumor such as melanoma, head and neck, liver or kidney cancer. The DNA is TGCAGCGTTGGGGAGGCGGTCTCCTACGAGCGGTACTTC. Translated, this is CSVGEAVSYERYF.